The following is a T cell receptor (beta chain) sequence with its context. This CDR3 has 16 amino acids. Germline V lookup: CDR1 MNHNS, CDR2 SASEGT. V gave up 5 bases and J gave up 7 bases; unmatched junction bases: 12. For repertoire sequencing, the TCR beta CDR3 regions were amplified from RNA transcripts. An initial RT-PCR round employing HTBI primers preceded a second-round multiplex PCR. MiXCR was run by TCRdb on the multiplex PCR reads, yielding one entry per CDR3 protein. This sample has hundreds of thousands of distinct CDR3 sequences, with roughly 20% found just once. The data derive from a study of Graves' ophthalmopathy and Graves' hyperthyroidism.

Sequencing used peripheral blood. This receptor was taken from a woman aged 18-29 years with stable Graves' hyperthyroidism. Some clones in this sample may be carry-over from other donors' samples. The J gene is TRBJ1-5, the V gene TRBV6-1, with 9 bases aligning to TRBD1. CDR3 in amino acids: CASSPPGTGTGQPQHF. The CDR3 DNA reads as TGTGCCAGCAGTCCGCCCGGGACAGGGACAGGGCAGCCCCAGCATTTT.